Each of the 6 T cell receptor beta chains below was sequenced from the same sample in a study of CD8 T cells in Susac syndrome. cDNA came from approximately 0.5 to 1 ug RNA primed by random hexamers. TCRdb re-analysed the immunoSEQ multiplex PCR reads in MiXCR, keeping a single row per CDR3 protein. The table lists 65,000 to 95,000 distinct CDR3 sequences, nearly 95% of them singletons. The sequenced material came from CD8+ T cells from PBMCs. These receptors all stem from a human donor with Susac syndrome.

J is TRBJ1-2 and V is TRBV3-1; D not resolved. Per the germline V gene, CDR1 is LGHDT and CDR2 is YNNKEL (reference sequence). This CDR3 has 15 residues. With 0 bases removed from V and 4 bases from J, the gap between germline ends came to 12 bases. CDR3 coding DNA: TGTGCCAGCAGCCAAGATTTTGGAGGGATCTATGGCTACACCTTC. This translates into CASSQDFGGIYGYTF.

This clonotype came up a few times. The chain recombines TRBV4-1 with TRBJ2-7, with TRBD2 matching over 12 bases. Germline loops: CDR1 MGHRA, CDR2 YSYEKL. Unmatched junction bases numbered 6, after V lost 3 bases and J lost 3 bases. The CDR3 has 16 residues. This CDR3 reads CASSHSTSGGGYEQYF. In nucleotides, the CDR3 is TGCGCCAGCAGCCATTCGACTAGCGGGGGAGGCTACGAGCAGTACTTC.

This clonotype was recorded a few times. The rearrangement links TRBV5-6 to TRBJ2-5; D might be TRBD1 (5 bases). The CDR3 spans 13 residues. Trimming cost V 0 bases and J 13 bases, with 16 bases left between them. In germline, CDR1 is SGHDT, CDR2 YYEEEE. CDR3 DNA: TGTGCCAGCAGCTTGGGCGAACTGCCAGGGTGGTACTTC. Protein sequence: CASSLGELPGWYF. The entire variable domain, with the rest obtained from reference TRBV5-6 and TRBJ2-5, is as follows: DAGVTQSPTHLIKTRGQQVTLRCSPKSGHDTVSWYQQALGQGPQFIFQYYEEEERQRGNFPDRFSGHQFPNYSSELNVNALLLGDSALYLCASSLGELPGWYFGPGTRLLVL.

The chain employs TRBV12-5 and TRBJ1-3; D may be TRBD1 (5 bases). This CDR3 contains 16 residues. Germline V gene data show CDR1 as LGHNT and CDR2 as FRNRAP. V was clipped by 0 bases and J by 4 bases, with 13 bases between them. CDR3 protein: CASGLVRGQGGNTIYF. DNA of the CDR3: TGTGCTAGTGGTTTGGTCCGAGGGCAGGGCGGAAACACCATATATTTT.

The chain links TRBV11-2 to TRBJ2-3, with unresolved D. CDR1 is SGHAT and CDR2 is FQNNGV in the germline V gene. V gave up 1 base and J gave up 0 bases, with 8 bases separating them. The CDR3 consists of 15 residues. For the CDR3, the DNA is TGTGCCAGCAGCTTAGTTTGGGATAGCACAGATACGCAGTATTTT. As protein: CASSLVWDSTDTQYF.

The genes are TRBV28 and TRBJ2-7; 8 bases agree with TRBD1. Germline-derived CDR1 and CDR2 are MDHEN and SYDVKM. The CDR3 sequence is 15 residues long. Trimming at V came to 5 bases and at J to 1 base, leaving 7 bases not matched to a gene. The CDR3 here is CASSIGTGDSYEQYF. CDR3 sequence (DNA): TGTGCCAGCAGTATAGGGACAGGAGATTCCTACGAGCAGTACTTC.